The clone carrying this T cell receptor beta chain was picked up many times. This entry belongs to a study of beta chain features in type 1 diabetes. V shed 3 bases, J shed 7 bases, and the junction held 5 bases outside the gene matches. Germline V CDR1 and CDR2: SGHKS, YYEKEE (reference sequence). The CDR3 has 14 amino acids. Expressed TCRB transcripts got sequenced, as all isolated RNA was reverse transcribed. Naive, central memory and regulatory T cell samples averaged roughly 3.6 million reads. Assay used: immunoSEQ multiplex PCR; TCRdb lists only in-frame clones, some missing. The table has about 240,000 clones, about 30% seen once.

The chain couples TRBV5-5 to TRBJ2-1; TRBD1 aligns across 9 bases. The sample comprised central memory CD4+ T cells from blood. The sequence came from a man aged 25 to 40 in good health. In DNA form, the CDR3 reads TGTGCCAGCAGCTCGGACAGGGGTGGGAATGAGCAGTTCTTC. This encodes CASSSDRGGNEQFF.